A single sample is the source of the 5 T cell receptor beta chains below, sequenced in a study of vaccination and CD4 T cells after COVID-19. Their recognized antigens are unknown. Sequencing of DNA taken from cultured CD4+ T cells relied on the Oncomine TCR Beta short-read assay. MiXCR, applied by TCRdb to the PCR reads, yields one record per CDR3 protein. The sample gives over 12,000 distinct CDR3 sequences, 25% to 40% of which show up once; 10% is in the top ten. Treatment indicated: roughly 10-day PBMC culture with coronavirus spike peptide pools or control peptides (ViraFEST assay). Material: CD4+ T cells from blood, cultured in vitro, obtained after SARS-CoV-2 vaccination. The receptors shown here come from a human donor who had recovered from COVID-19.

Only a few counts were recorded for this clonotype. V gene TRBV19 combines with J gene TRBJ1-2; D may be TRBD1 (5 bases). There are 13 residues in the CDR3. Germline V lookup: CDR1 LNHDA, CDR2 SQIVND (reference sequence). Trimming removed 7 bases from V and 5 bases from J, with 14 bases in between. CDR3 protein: CASNGAVAYGYTF. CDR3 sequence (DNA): TGTGCCAGTAATGGGGCAGTCGCGTATGGCTACACCTTC.

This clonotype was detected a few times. The CDR3 protein is CASSPMGQSYTF. The CDR3 DNA follows: TGTGCCAGCAGCCCAATGGGACAGAGCTACACCTTC. The rearrangement joins TRBV7-2 to TRBJ1-2; the match to TRBD1 covers 7 bases. The length of the CDR3 is 12 residues. Germline V CDR1 and CDR2: SGHTA, FQGNSA. The trim removed 5 bases at V and 9 bases at J, leaving 6 bases unmatched.

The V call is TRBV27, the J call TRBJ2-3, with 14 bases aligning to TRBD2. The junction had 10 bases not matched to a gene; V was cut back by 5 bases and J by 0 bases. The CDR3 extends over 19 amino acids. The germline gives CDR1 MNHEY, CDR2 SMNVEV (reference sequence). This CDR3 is CASSRRLAGGRMSTDTQYF. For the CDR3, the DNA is TGTGCCAGCAGTCGCCGACTAGCGGGAGGGCGAATGAGCACAGATACGCAGTATTTT.

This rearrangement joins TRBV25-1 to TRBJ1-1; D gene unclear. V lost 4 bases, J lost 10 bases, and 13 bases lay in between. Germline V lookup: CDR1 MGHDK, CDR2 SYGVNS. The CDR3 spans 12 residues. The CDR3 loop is CASSGPLPRAFF. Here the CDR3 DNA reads TGTGCCAGCAGTGGCCCACTCCCAAGAGCTTTCTTT. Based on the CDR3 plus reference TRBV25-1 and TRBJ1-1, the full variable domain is EADIYQTPRYLVIGTGKKITLECSQTMGHDKMYWYQQDPGMELHLIHYSYGVNSTEKGDLSSESTVSRIRTEHFPLTLESARPSHTSQYLCASSGPLPRAFFGQGTRLTVV.

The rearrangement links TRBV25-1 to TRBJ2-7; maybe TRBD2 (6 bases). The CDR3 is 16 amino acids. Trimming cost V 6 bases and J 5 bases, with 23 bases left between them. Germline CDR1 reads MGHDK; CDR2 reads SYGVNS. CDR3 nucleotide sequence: TGTGCCAGCAGCCCCCCCCCCCGGGGGACGATCGACGAGCAGTACTTC. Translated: CASSPPPRGTIDEQYF.